The 27 T cell receptor beta chains reported below all come from one sample, sequenced in a study of identical twins. TCRdb re-called the 5' RACE reads with MiXCR, one entry per CDR3 protein. This repertoire shows around 220,000 distinct CDR3 sequences, under 12% found once; its top ten account for more than 8%. Sequencing input: memory T cells sorted from blood. The receptor set was obtained from a man in his forties or fifties in good health.

Many counts were recorded for this clonotype. This rearrangement joins TRBV20-1 to TRBJ2-3, with 9 bases that match TRBD2. There are 15 residues in the CDR3. CDR1 and CDR2 from the germline V gene are DFQATT and SNEGSKA (reference sequence). J was trimmed by 3 bases and V by 0 bases; bases with no gene match: 4. CDR3: CSARDQGLATDTQYF. As DNA, the CDR3 is TGCAGTGCTAGAGATCAGGGACTAGCTACAGATACGCAGTATTTT.

This clonotype has at least ten counts. V gene TRBV7-6 combines with J gene TRBJ1-3; a possible D gene is TRBD1 (5 bases). The germline gives CDR1 SGHVS, CDR2 FNYEAQ. V shed 5 bases and J shed 0 bases, with 8 bases lying between them. The CDR3 extends over 14 amino acids. For the CDR3, the DNA is TGTGCCAGCAGCCCGGGGGGCTCTGGAAACACCATATATTTT. Its translation is CASSPGGSGNTIYF. The variable domain in full, completed from reference TRBV7-6 and TRBJ1-3, reads GAGVSQSPRYKVTKRGQDVALRCDPISGHVSLYWYRQALGQGPEFLTYFNYEAQQDKSGLPNDRFSAERPEGSISTLTIQRTEQRDSAMYRCASSPGGSGNTIYFGEGSWLTVV.

This clonotype was seen ten or more times. The chain has TRBV2 and TRBJ1-6, with D possibly TRBD1 on 6 matching bases. V lost 6 bases and J lost 6, with 12 bases in between. Germline CDR1 and CDR2: SNHLY and FYNNEI. This CDR3 has 14 residues. The CDR3 sequence is CASRKTGFNSPLHF. The CDR3 DNA sequence: TGTGCCAGCAGAAAGACAGGTTTTAATTCACCCCTCCACTTT.

This clonotype was counted at least ten times. CDR3 residues: CSARPIRATSNSPLHF. CDR3 DNA: TGCAGTGCTAGACCAATCAGGGCAACCAGTAATTCACCCCTCCACTTT. This chain joins TRBV20-1 and TRBJ1-6, with a tentative D call TRBD1 (5 bases). V shed 2 bases and J shed 6 bases, with 17 bases lying between them. The CDR3 length is 16 residues. Per germline, CDR1 DFQATT and CDR2 SNEGSKA (reference sequence).

The chain joins TRBV2 to TRBJ2-5, with TRBD2 matching over 11 bases. Germline CDR1 reads SNHLY; CDR2 reads FYNNEI. The ends lost 6 bases at V and 5 bases at J; junction bases unmatched: 8. The length of the CDR3 is 15 residues. The CDR3 nucleotides are TGTGCCAGCAGCCCGGGACTAGCGGTAACGGAGACCCAGTACTTC. Translation gives CASSPGLAVTETQYF.

Of note for this clonotype: One end of the junction fails to match germline, which may point to a read error. The chain joins TRBV10-3 to TRBJ2-5; TRBD1 aligns across 7 bases. This CDR3 contains 14 residues. Looked up from germline, CDR1 is ENHRY and CDR2 is SYGVKD. The CDR3 DNA reads TGTGCCATCAGTGACGACAGGGAGAGTGAGACCCAGTCCTTC. Protein: CAISDDRESETQSF.

The chain joins TRBV4-1 to TRBJ2-5; tentatively, D is TRBD1 (6 bases). CDR1 is MGHRA, CDR2 YSYEKL, per germline. The CDR3 loop spans 15 amino acids. V lost 3 bases, J lost 4 bases, and 15 bases lay in between. The CDR3 DNA reads as TGCGCCAGCAGCCACGCAGGGGCCCACGGAGAGACCCAGTACTTC. Protein sequence: CASSHAGAHGETQYF.

This clonotype was found many times. This chain uses TRBV28 with TRBJ1-2; D is undetermined. The length of the CDR3 is 13 residues. Germline loops: CDR1 MDHEN, CDR2 SYDVKM. V dropped 3 bases and J dropped 3 bases, with 8 bases sitting between them. CDR3 DNA sequence: TGTGCCAGCAGTTTCCGGACGGACTATGGCTACACCTTC. Translated, it gives CASSFRTDYGYTF.

This clonotype was found a few times. The DNA of the CDR3 is TGTGCCAGCAGCGCCGGGTTTGGGGGGGCCAAAAACATTCAGTACTTC. As protein: CASSAGFGGAKNIQYF. The chain is built from TRBV9 and TRBJ2-4; possibly TRBD2 for D (6 bases). This CDR3 contains 16 residues. Trimming took off 3 bases at V and 1 base at J, with 14 bases between the two ends. Germline V gene data show CDR1 as SGDLS and CDR2 as YYNGEE.

The genes are TRBV11-2 and TRBJ2-7; 12 bases align to TRBD1. This CDR3 region has 19 residues. CDR1 and CDR2 (germline): SGHAT, FQNNGV. V lost 0 bases and J lost 0; bases outside the gene matches: 9. CDR3 sequence reads: CASSLEEPGQGASSYEQYF. The CDR3 DNA reads as TGTGCCAGCAGCTTAGAAGAACCGGGACAGGGGGCAAGCTCCTACGAGCAGTACTTC.

J is TRBJ2-1 and V is TRBV6-2 or TRBV6-3; 8 nucleotides line up with TRBD2. V was pared by 2 bases and J by 4 bases, with 13 bases of the junction left unmatched. This CDR3 has 18 residues. Germline lookup yields CDR1 MNHEY and CDR2 SVGEGT. CDR3 sequence reads: CASSYLAGGGFRYNEQFF. The DNA of the CDR3 is TGTGCCAGCAGTTACCTGGCGGGGGGCGGCTTTCGATACAATGAGCAGTTCTTC.

At least ten counts were recorded for this clonotype. The rearrangement joins TRBV3-1 to TRBJ2-3; D is possibly TRBD2 (6 bases). V was trimmed by 6 bases and J by 4 bases, leaving 17 bases between them. This CDR3 region has 15 residues. CDR1 and CDR2 from the germline V gene are LGHDT and YNNKEL (reference sequence). CDR3 DNA sequence: TGTGCCAGCAGTCGACGGAGGGGAGGAGCAGATACGCAGTATTTT. Amino acids: CASSRRRGGADTQYF.

This clonotype has ten or more counts. This chain uses TRBV11-2 with TRBJ2-3; D possibly matches TRBD1 or TRBD2 (5 bases each). V was cut by 6 bases and J by 2 bases, with 15 bases left in between. Per germline, CDR1 SGHAT and CDR2 FQNNGV. This CDR3 is built from 15 residues. The CDR3 loop reads CASSPGRGYTDTQYF. CDR3 DNA: TGTGCCAGCAGTCCGGGACGCGGTTACACAGATACGCAGTATTTT. The entire variable domain, with the rest obtained from reference TRBV11-2 and TRBJ2-3, is as follows: EAGVAQSPRYKIIEKRQSVAFWCNPISGHATLYWYQQILGQGPKLLIQFQNNGVVDDSQLPKDRFSAERLKGVDSTLKIQPAKLEDSAVYLCASSPGRGYTDTQYFGPGTRLTVL.

This clonotype was detected ten times or more. The rearrangement joins TRBV20-1 to TRBJ1-6, with D possibly being TRBD1 (5 bases). The germline V gene has CDR1 DFQATT and CDR2 SNEGSKA (reference sequence). The CDR3 loop spans 12 amino acids. The V end lost 8 bases, the J end lost 6 bases, and 11 bases lay between the germline ends. CDR3 sequence reads: CSPPGPNSPLHF. The CDR3 bases are TGCAGTCCCCCGGGACCTAATTCACCCCTCCACTTT.

A few counts support this clonotype. The chain couples TRBV28 to TRBJ2-3, with D possibly being TRBD1 or TRBD2 (6 bases each). Trimming removed 6 bases from V and 3 bases from J, with 16 bases in between. The CDR3 is 15 residues long. Germline CDR1 is MDHEN and CDR2 is SYDVKM. The DNA of the CDR3 is TGTGCCAGCAGGCGGGACACTAGGATGACAGATACGCAGTATTTT. It codes for CASRRDTRMTDTQYF.

There are many counts of this clonotype. The chain has TRBV20-1 and TRBJ2-3; D could derive from TRBD1 or TRBD2 (5 bases each). The germline CDR1 and CDR2 sequences are DFQATT and SNEGSKA (reference sequence). The CDR3 covers 16 residues. V was cut by 5 bases and J by 1 base, with 19 bases left in between. The CDR3 nucleotides are TGCAGTGCTGAAGTAGGTGGGGGACGCGGCACAGATACGCAGTATTTT. It is translated as CSAEVGGGRGTDTQYF.

This clonotype was observed a handful of times. V usage is TRBV7-2 and J usage is TRBJ1-2; D gene ambiguous. Germline lookup yields CDR1 SGHTA and CDR2 FQGNSA. Trimming shortened V by 2 bases and J by 3 bases, and 7 bases separated the two germline ends. The CDR3 is made up of 13 amino acids. The CDR3 sequence is CASSLTADYGYTF. In nucleotides, the CDR3 is TGTGCCAGCAGCTTAACGGCAGACTATGGCTACACCTTC.

This clonotype occurred a few times. This chain uses TRBV7-6 with TRBJ2-7, with 10 nucleotides matching TRBD2. This CDR3 comprises 16 residues. Unmatched junction bases numbered 13, after V lost 5 bases and J lost 6 bases. Germline CDR1 and CDR2: SGHVS and FNYEAQ. CDR3 bases: TGTGCCAGCAGCCTACGGCCTAGCGGGAGTTCAGCCGAGCAGTACTTC. It is translated as CASSLRPSGSSAEQYF.

This clonotype occurred a few times. The V gene is TRBV4-1, the J gene TRBJ2-7; D remains ambiguous. From germline, CDR1 is MGHRA and CDR2 YSYEKL. Trimming left V 0 bases short and J 2 bases short, with 11 bases between. The CDR3 is 15 amino acids. The CDR3 DNA sequence: TGCGCCAGCAGCCAAGATGCGGCAGACACCTACGAGCAGTACTTC. Its protein is CASSQDAADTYEQYF.

V and J are TRBV4-1 and TRBJ2-5; tentatively, D is TRBD2 (5 bases). The CDR3 covers 16 residues. Trimming took 1 base from V and 2 from J, leaving 14 bases between them. Germline V gives CDR1 MGHRA, CDR2 YSYEKL. CDR3 bases: TGCGCCAGCAGCCAAGGACGGGGAGCCCCTCAAGAGACCCAGTACTTC. It codes for CASSQGRGAPQETQYF.

This clonotype was counted at least ten times. J is TRBJ2-1 and V is TRBV5-5; TRBD2 might be the D (5 bases). This CDR3 is 16 amino acids long. Germline CDR1 SGHKS, CDR2 YYEKEE (reference sequence). Between the trimmed V and J ends, which lost 1 base and 2 bases, there was a span of 13 bases. The CDR3 region is CASSLTYRGPYNEQFF. CDR3 coding DNA: TGTGCCAGCAGCTTGACCTACCGGGGTCCCTACAATGAGCAGTTCTTC. Using reference TRBV5-5 and TRBJ2-1 for the parts outside the CDR3, the full variable domain is DAGVTQSPTHLIKTRGQQVTLRCSPISGHKSVSWYQQVLGQGPQFIFQYYEKEERGRGNFPDRFSARQFPNYSSELNVNALLLGDSALYLCASSLTYRGPYNEQFFGPGTRLTVL.

This clonotype was seen repeatedly, ten times or more. The chain recombines TRBV29-1 with TRBJ2-1; perhaps TRBD1 as D (6 bases). The germline CDR1 and CDR2 sequences are SQVTM and ANQGSEA. This CDR3 contains 14 residues. Trimming removed 1 base from V and 8 bases from J, with 15 bases in between. The CDR3 is CSVEGLEGVYEQFF. For the CDR3, the DNA is TGCAGCGTTGAAGGGCTAGAGGGGGTCTATGAGCAGTTCTTC.

The chain is built from TRBV9 and TRBJ1-6, with no clear D. V was trimmed by 1 base and J by 10 bases, leaving 12 bases between them. The V gene's germline CDR1 is SGDLS and CDR2 YYNGEE. This CDR3 spans 14 amino acids. The CDR3 DNA reads as TGTGCCAGCAGCGTAAGTGGTGGGAAGTCACCCCTCCACTTT. Its translation: CASSVSGGKSPLHF. The full variable domain, with the rest looked up from reference TRBV9 and TRBJ1-6, is DSGVTQTPKHLITATGQRVTLRCSPRSGDLSVYWYQQSLDQGLQFLIQYYNGEERAKGNILERFSAQQFPDLHSELNLSSLELGDSALYFCASSVSGGKSPLHFGNGTRLTVT.

The J gene is TRBJ2-5, the V gene TRBV15; the match to TRBD1 covers 9 bases. CDR3 length equals 15 residues. Germline CDR1 and CDR2: LNHNV and YYDKDF (reference sequence). V dropped 5 bases and J dropped 2; count of bases not matched to a gene: 6. Here the CDR3 reads CATSGGQGWQETQYF. The CDR3, as DNA: TGTGCCACCAGCGGGGGACAGGGTTGGCAAGAGACCCAGTACTTC.

V and J are TRBV18 and TRBJ2-3; D may be TRBD2 (6 bases). This CDR3 comprises 15 residues. Germline-derived CDR1 and CDR2 are KGHSH and LQKENI. V lost 3 bases and J lost 3, with 13 bases in between. CDR3 region: CASSPLEGGTDTQYF. The CDR3 coding sequence is TGTGCCAGCTCACCCTTGGAAGGAGGGACAGATACGCAGTATTTT.

This clonotype showed up many times. The chain joins TRBV10-3 to TRBJ2-1; TRBD2 aligns across 7 bases. Unmatched junction bases numbered 5, after V lost 3 bases and J lost 6 bases. The CDR3 runs to 14 residues. Per germline, CDR1 ENHRY and CDR2 SYGVKD. CDR3 amino acids: CAISEDGLGNEQFF. The CDR3 DNA reads TGTGCCATCAGTGAAGATGGACTAGGCAATGAGCAGTTCTTC.

This clonotype was counted many times. The rearrangement links TRBV12-3 or TRBV12-4 to TRBJ2-1; possible D gene TRBD1, 6 bases. This CDR3 has 15 residues. Trimming took 3 bases from V and 4 from J, leaving 13 bases between them. CDR3 amino acids: CASSLTRGFYNEQFF. As DNA, the CDR3 is TGTGCCAGCAGTTTGACCAGGGGCTTTTACAATGAGCAGTTCTTC.